Given below is one TCR beta chain in context. This clone's antigen is unknown. The record has no base qualities; no much larger clone is one base away. A distance of 4 bases separates the germline ends of V and J, which lose 0 bases and 1 base respectively. From a lookup of the germline V gene (reference sequence), CDR1 and CDR2 are MNHNY and SVGAGI. The CDR3 runs 15 amino acids, cysteine and phenylalanine included. The only DNA kept is the CDR3, 45 bases in frame from the first base. TCRbeta CDR3 regions were amplified from genomic DNA by means of the immunoSEQ Assay, a bias-controlled multiplex PCR. The study's processing was this. Nucleated cell counts per sample were estimated from amplification of reference gene primers within the assay. To quantify the absolute abundance of each unique TCRbeta CDR3 rearrangement, sequence reads were collapsed and filtered. For each sample, productive Simpson clonality was calculated by taking the square root of Simpson's diversity index across productive rearrangements. TCRdb obtained this table from immuneACCESS and retained in-frame rearrangements with V and J assigned. These tables miss some clones; where compared with another copy, unresolved V genes account for less than half of the shortfall, and the remainder is unexplained. V, J and clone size derive from that table, while D and trimming were established from the DNA sequence. The table for this sample lists 250,000 to 400,000 clones; 85% to 90% of them were counted only once. The ten largest account for roughly 2.8% of the sample.

At one collaborating source in Seattle, patients were enrolled during active infection and were followed longitudinally through the course of disease. Collaborating institutions collected whole blood in K2EDTA tubes following their own protocols. Collaborator samples were shipped for TCRbeta analysis as frozen whole blood, isolated PBMCs, or DNA extracted from either sample type. These data originate in a study of blood T cell repertoires in COVID-19 (dated by TCRdb to the early 2020s). About the investigation overall: The collaborator samples originated in the United States, Italy and Spain and spanned the acute and convalescent phases of COVID-19. The prospective study material was composed of cDNA or gDNA derived from T cells, B-cell-depleted T cells, or PBMCs. Deeply sampled blood TCRbeta repertoires from subjects exposed to, actively infected with, or recovered from COVID-19 were included in the dataset. The repertoires were released in a freely available public database meant as a resource for research on the immune response to SARS-CoV-2. Samples came from the ongoing ImmuneRACE study (first 160 participants) plus 1,254 subjects from 6 global collaborators. Sample metadata almost always included a de-identified subject ID, COVID-19 status, age in years and sex. Where available, HLA class I and class II types were obtained from metadata supplied by the sample provider rather than from assay-based typing. Study-level results and caveats: The amount of clinical and demographic metadata varied by source and participant and was provided uncurated.

The TCR sequence derives from a woman under 40 with COVID-19, enrolled during active disease. This chain is built from TRBV6-6 and TRBJ2-6; the D gene identity is not certain. Sequenced input: peripheral blood. This receptor carries the CDR3 CASSYSESGANVLTF. The nucleotide sequence is TGTGCCAGCAGTTACTCAGAGTCTGGGGCCAACGTCCTGACTTTC.